The rows below give T cell receptor beta chains drawn from one sample of a study of patients and donors after allogeneic stem cell transplantation. Using its own MiXCR run on the RT-PCR reads, TCRdb lists one record per CDR3 protein. The sample consists of fewer than 25,000 distinct CDR3 sequences, roughly 4.5% of them appearing once. Sequencing was carried out using blood, either unsorted or a sorted T cell fraction (not recorded which). These receptors were obtained from a human donor who was either an allogeneic HSCT recipient or a stem cell or donor lymphocyte infusion donor (not recorded which). It is not recorded whose cells these are; they may come from a transplant donor. Both conserved end residues are part of each CDR3. D genes are given only for firm matches. Clone size is not always given. Where it is, it says once, few, many or a class for expanded clones.

abundance: many; v_gene: TRBV6-1; j_gene: TRBJ1-4; d_gene: .; len: 12; CDR3aa: CASSEYLGGLFF; CDR3nt: TGTGCCAGCAGTGAATATTTGGGGGGGCTGTTTTTT
abundance: many; v_gene: TRBV24-1; j_gene: TRBJ2-5; d_gene: .; len: 13; CDR3aa: CATSGGIAETQYF; CDR3nt: TGTGCCACCAGTGGGGGGATAGCGGAGACCCAGTACTTC
abundance: many; v_gene: TRBV5-1; j_gene: TRBJ1-1; d_gene: .; len: 11; CDR3aa: CASTSGTEAFF; CDR3nt: TGCGCCAGCACCTCAGGGACTGAAGCTTTCTTT
abundance: .; v_gene: TRBV7-9; j_gene: TRBJ1-1; d_gene: .; len: 13; CDR3aa: CASSLGVRPEAFF; CDR3nt: TGTGCCAGCAGCTTAGGGGTACGGCCTGAAGCTTTCTTT
abundance: many; v_gene: TRBV15; j_gene: TRBJ2-7; d_gene: .; len: 15; CDR3aa: CATSRGRGQSYEQYF; CDR3nt: TGTGCCACCAGCAGGGGGAGGGGACAGTCCTACGAGCAGTACTTC
abundance: many; v_gene: TRBV9; j_gene: TRBJ2-1; d_gene: .; len: 13; CDR3aa: CASSVAFYNEQFF; CDR3nt: TGTGCCAGCAGCGTAGCTTTTTACAATGAGCAGTTCTTC
abundance: many; v_gene: TRBV27; j_gene: TRBJ1-3; d_gene: TRBD1; len: 15; CDR3aa: CASSRISGGGNTIYF; CDR3nt: TGTGCCAGCAGCCGAATATCAGGGGGTGGAAACACCATATATTTT
abundance: many; v_gene: TRBV7-8; j_gene: TRBJ1-2; d_gene: .; len: 12; CDR3aa: CASSPRTYGYTF; CDR3nt: TGTGCCAGCAGCCCTCGGACCTATGGCTACACCTTC
abundance: many; v_gene: TRBV6-5; j_gene: TRBJ1-1; d_gene: TRBD1; len: 13; CDR3aa: CASSYDRATEAFF; CDR3nt: TGTGCCAGCAGTTACGACAGGGCCACTGAAGCTTTCTTT
abundance: medium-sized; v_gene: TRBV7-8; j_gene: TRBJ1-5; d_gene: .; len: 16; CDR3aa: CASSLASGISGSPQHF; CDR3nt: TGTGCCAGCAGCTTAGCCTCCGGGATTTCAGGTTCTCCCCAGCATTTT
abundance: .; v_gene: TRBV21-1; j_gene: TRBJ2-2; d_gene: .; len: 14; CDR3aa: CASSSQVTPGSCFF; CDR3nt: .
abundance: many; v_gene: TRBV10-3; j_gene: TRBJ2-7; d_gene: TRBD1; len: 15; CDR3aa: CAISGRQGASYEQYF; CDR3nt: TGTGCCATCAGTGGGCGACAGGGGGCGTCCTACGAGCAGTACTTC
abundance: many; v_gene: TRBV29-1; j_gene: TRBJ1-1; d_gene: TRBD1; len: 13; CDR3aa: CSYRGGWNTEAFF; CDR3nt: TGCAGCTACAGGGGGGGCTGGAACACTGAAGCTTTCTTT
abundance: many; v_gene: TRBV14; j_gene: TRBJ1-4; d_gene: TRBD1; len: 18; CDR3aa: CASSQGGGTALTSEKLFF; CDR3nt: TGTGCCAGCAGCCAAGGGGGGGGGACAGCCCTTACGTCGGAAAAACTGTTTTTT
abundance: .; v_gene: TRBV11-3; j_gene: TRBJ1-1; d_gene: TRBD1; len: 16; CDR3aa: CASSLGGTGMGTEAFF; CDR3nt: TGTGCCAGCAGCTTAGGCGGGACAGGAATGGGCACTGAAGCTTTCTTT
abundance: .; v_gene: TRBV9; j_gene: TRBJ2-7; d_gene: TRBD1; len: 15; CDR3aa: CASSAHQGAAGEQYF; CDR3nt: TGTGCCAGCAGCGCCCATCAGGGGGCAGCAGGCGAGCAGTACTTC
abundance: many; v_gene: TRBV5-1; j_gene: TRBJ2-3; d_gene: TRBD1; len: 14; CDR3aa: CASSRQGMTDTQYF; CDR3nt: TGCGCCAGCTCGAGACAGGGGATGACAGATACGCAGTATTTT
abundance: .; v_gene: TRBV7-9; j_gene: TRBJ2-5; d_gene: .; len: 16; CDR3aa: CASSQSRGGRQETQYF; CDR3nt: TGTGCCAGCAGCCAATCACGAGGGGGAAGGCAAGAGACCCAGTACTTC
abundance: few; v_gene: TRBV9; j_gene: TRBJ2-3; d_gene: TRBD2; len: 15; CDR3aa: CASSGGGYSTDTQYF; CDR3nt: TGTGCCAGCTCCGGGGGGGGCTATAGCACAGATACGCAGTATTTT
abundance: many; v_gene: TRBV7-9; j_gene: TRBJ1-2; d_gene: .; len: 15; CDR3aa: CASSFDTLTDYGYTF; CDR3nt: TGTGCCAGCAGCTTTGACACCTTAACCGACTATGGCTACACCTTC
abundance: many; v_gene: TRBV2; j_gene: TRBJ1-4; d_gene: .; len: 15; CDR3aa: CASSEPGEVNEKLFF; CDR3nt: TGTGCCAGCAGCGAACCAGGGGAGGTTAATGAAAAACTGTTTTTT
abundance: medium-sized; v_gene: TRBV7-9; j_gene: TRBJ1-5; d_gene: .; len: 12; CDR3aa: CASSFSNQPQHF; CDR3nt: TGTGCCAGCAGCTTTAGCAATCAGCCCCAGCATTTT
abundance: many; v_gene: TRBV7-9; j_gene: TRBJ2-1; d_gene: .; len: 12; CDR3aa: CASGDSYNEQFF; CDR3nt: TGTGCCAGCGGGGACTCCTACAATGAGCAGTTCTTC
abundance: many; v_gene: TRBV5-4; j_gene: TRBJ1-1; d_gene: .; len: 15; CDR3aa: CASSHTQDLGTEAFF; CDR3nt: TGTGCCAGCAGCCACACCCAGGATTTGGGCACTGAAGCTTTCTTT
abundance: many; v_gene: TRBV6-1; j_gene: TRBJ1-6; d_gene: .; len: 13; CDR3aa: CALRGWLNSPLHF; CDR3nt: TGTGCCCTTAGAGGGTGGCTTAATTCACCCCTCCACTTT
abundance: .; v_gene: TRBV20-1; j_gene: TRBJ1-1; d_gene: .; len: 14; CDR3aa: CSEWRGGLNTEVFF; CDR3nt: TGCAGTGAGTGGAGGGGTGGGTTGAACACTGAAGTTTTCTTT
abundance: many; v_gene: TRBV7-2; j_gene: TRBJ2-1; d_gene: TRBD2; len: 15; CDR3aa: CASSLGTSEYNEQFF; CDR3nt: TGTGCCAGCAGCTTAGGCACTAGCGAGTACAATGAGCAGTTCTTC
abundance: .; v_gene: TRBV6-4; j_gene: TRBJ1-6; d_gene: TRBD1; len: 17; CDR3aa: CASSDPAGGYVGSPLHF; CDR3nt: TGTGCCAGCAGTGACCCGGCAGGGGGTTACGTTGGATCACCCCTCCACTTT
abundance: many; v_gene: TRBV28; j_gene: TRBJ2-7; d_gene: .; len: 14; CDR3aa: CASSLTFSSYEQYF; CDR3nt: TGTGCCAGCAGTTTGACCTTTAGCTCCTACGAGCAGTACTTC
abundance: few; v_gene: TRBV2; j_gene: TRBJ2-1; d_gene: .; len: 11; CDR3aa: CASSETTEQFF; CDR3nt: TGTGCCAGCAGTGAAACTACTGAGCAGTTCTTC
abundance: many; v_gene: TRBV28; j_gene: TRBJ1-2; d_gene: .; len: 13; CDR3aa: CASSADRIQGYTF; CDR3nt: TGTGCCAGCAGTGCAGACAGGATTCAGGGCTACACCTTC
abundance: many; v_gene: TRBV11-2; j_gene: TRBJ2-3; d_gene: TRBD2; len: 15; CDR3aa: CASSLDAGGIDTQYF; CDR3nt: TGTGCCAGCAGCTTAGATGCGGGAGGTATAGATACGCAGTATTTT
abundance: few; v_gene: TRBV5-1; j_gene: TRBJ2-1; d_gene: TRBD2; len: 17; CDR3aa: CASSPGIGLALNNEQFF; CDR3nt: TGCGCCAGCAGCCCAGGGATAGGACTAGCGCTCAACAATGAGCAGTTCTTC
abundance: many; v_gene: TRBV10-3; j_gene: TRBJ1-2; d_gene: .; len: 16; CDR3aa: CAISYPSGRTNYGYTF; CDR3nt: TGTGCCATCAGCTACCCTTCGGGACGGACTAACTATGGCTACACCTTC
abundance: many; v_gene: TRBV5-1; j_gene: TRBJ2-1; d_gene: TRBD2; len: 16; CDR3aa: CASSLGLVAGLNEQFF; CDR3nt: TGCGCCAGCAGCTTGGGTTTGGTAGCGGGTCTAAATGAGCAGTTCTTC
abundance: many; v_gene: TRBV28; j_gene: TRBJ1-2; d_gene: TRBD1; len: 13; CDR3aa: CASRPGQGYGYTF; CDR3nt: TGTGCCAGCCGTCCGGGACAGGGCTATGGCTACACCTTC
abundance: many; v_gene: TRBV20-1; j_gene: TRBJ2-3; d_gene: .; len: 11; CDR3aa: CSARDLSTQYF; CDR3nt: TGCAGTGCTAGAGATCTGAGTACGCAGTATTTT
abundance: many; v_gene: TRBV4-1; j_gene: TRBJ2-3; d_gene: TRBD2; len: 19; CDR3aa: CASSPRTSGGANPTDTQYF; CDR3nt: TGCGCCAGCAGCCCTAGGACTAGCGGGGGGGCCAATCCCACAGATACGCAGTATTTT
abundance: many; v_gene: TRBV12-3/TRBV12-4; j_gene: TRBJ1-1; d_gene: TRBD1; len: 15; CDR3aa: CASSLGLLQGAGTFF; CDR3nt: TGTGCCAGCAGTTTGGGACTTTTACAGGGGGCTGGTACTTTCTTT
abundance: few; v_gene: TRBV18; j_gene: TRBJ1-5; d_gene: .; len: 15; CDR3aa: CASSPGRTGNQPQHF; CDR3nt: TGTGCCAGCTCACCAGGTCGGACGGGCAATCAGCCCCAGCATTTT
abundance: many; v_gene: TRBV10-3; j_gene: TRBJ1-5; d_gene: TRBD1; len: 14; CDR3aa: CAISEWDRGQPQHF; CDR3nt: TGTGCCATCAGTGAATGGGACAGGGGCCAGCCCCAGCATTTT
abundance: few; v_gene: TRBV6-1; j_gene: TRBJ1-6; d_gene: .; len: 17; CDR3aa: CASSPPTGPGRNSPLHF; CDR3nt: TGTGCCAGCAGTCCTCCTACAGGGCCGGGTCGGAATTCACCCCTCCACTTT
abundance: many; v_gene: TRBV11-3; j_gene: TRBJ1-1; d_gene: .; len: 13; CDR3aa: CASSLGKRAEAFF; CDR3nt: TGTGCCAGCAGCTTAGGTAAGCGAGCTGAAGCTTTCTTT
abundance: many; v_gene: TRBV5-1; j_gene: TRBJ2-7; d_gene: .; len: 15; CDR3aa: CASSFRGTGRGEQYF; CDR3nt: TGCGCCAGCAGCTTTAGGGGGACCGGTCGAGGGGAGCAGTACTTC
abundance: many; v_gene: TRBV7-9; j_gene: TRBJ1-1; d_gene: TRBD1; len: 15; CDR3aa: CASSLRDSMNTEAFF; CDR3nt: TGTGCCAGCAGCCTGCGGGACAGCATGAACACTGAAGCTTTCTTT
abundance: many; v_gene: TRBV7-6; j_gene: TRBJ2-7; d_gene: TRBD2; len: 18; CDR3aa: CASSLEASGGAGTYEQYF; CDR3nt: TGTGCCAGCAGCTTAGAGGCTAGCGGGGGGGCCGGAACCTACGAGCAGTACTTC
abundance: .; v_gene: TRBV5-4; j_gene: TRBJ1-1; d_gene: TRBD1; len: 15; CDR3aa: CASRWTGGLGTEAFF; CDR3nt: TGTGCCAGCAGATGGACAGGGGGCTTGGGCACTGAAGCTTTCTTT
abundance: many; v_gene: TRBV5-1; j_gene: TRBJ2-7; d_gene: .; len: 16; CDR3aa: CASSLTVSSSSYEQYF; CDR3nt: TGCGCCAGCAGCTTAACGGTTTCTTCAAGCTCCTACGAGCAGTACTTC
abundance: once; v_gene: TRBV28; j_gene: TRBJ1-1; d_gene: TRBD1; len: 14; CDR3aa: CASSLNRGLAEAFF; CDR3nt: TGTGCCAGCAGTTTGAACAGGGGGCTGGCTGAAGCTTTCTTT
abundance: many; v_gene: TRBV27; j_gene: TRBJ1-1; d_gene: .; len: 12; CDR3aa: CASSFRDGEAFF; CDR3nt: TGTGCCAGCAGTTTTCGGGACGGCGAAGCTTTCTTT
abundance: few; v_gene: TRBV7-3; j_gene: TRBJ2-1; d_gene: .; len: 18; CDR3aa: CASSPTPQRRGTDNEQFF; CDR3nt: TGTGCCAGCAGCCCCACCCCCCAACGGAGGGGTACTGACAATGAGCAGTTCTTC